These T cell receptor beta chains were read from a single sample in a study of radiotherapy plus CTLA-4 blockade in lung cancer. The table came from immunoSEQ multiplex PCR; TCRdb's copy has only in-frame clones and leaves some out. The repertoire holds 53,000 or so clones, with 70% to 90% as singletons. The material was peripheral blood, obtained from a patient treated with radiotherapy plus ipilimumab. Receptors originate from a human donor with non-small cell lung cancer whose response to radiotherapy plus ipilimumab could not be evaluated. CDR3s include the opening cysteine and the closing phenylalanine or tryptophan. D genes are given only for firm matches. Clone size is not always given. Where it is, it says once, few, many or a class for expanded clones.

size,D,V,J,DNA,CDR3
NA,TRBD2,TRBV5-1,TRBJ2-5,TGCGCCAGCAGCCTAACTAGCGGGGGGGCTGGGGAGACCCAGTACTTC,CASSLTSGGAGETQYF
NA,NA,TRBV4-1,TRBJ2-1,TGCGCCAGCAGCCAAGAGAGGAGGGAGAAGCAGTTCTTC,CASSQERREKQFF
NA,NA,TRBV2,TRBJ1-1,TGTGCCAGCAGTGGCCGGAGGGACCCTTACACTGAAGCTTTCTTT,CASSGRRDPYTEAFF
NA,TRBD2,TRBV10-2,TRBJ2-5,TGCGCCAGCAAGATAGCGGGGCAAGAGACCCAGTACTTC,CASKIAGQETQYF
few,NA,TRBV7-9,TRBJ2-3,TGTGCCAGCAGCCCACCTAGGGAGGCCCCCACAGATACGCAGTATTTT,CASSPPREAPTDTQYF
NA,NA,TRBV11-2,TRBJ2-7,TGTGCCAGCAGCTTCGGTGGACAGCAACCCTCCTACGAGCAGTACTTC,CASSFGGQQPSYEQYF
NA,NA,TRBV5-1,TRBJ2-3,TGCGCCAGCAATAGGGGCGCTAGCACAGATACGCAGTATTTT,CASNRGASTDTQYF
NA,TRBD1,TRBV2,TRBJ1-4,TGTGCCAGCATACTGGACAGGGGTGAAAAACTGTTTTTT,CASILDRGEKLFF
NA,NA,TRBV7-2,TRBJ2-7,TGTGCCAGCAGCTTAGCGCATCCTAAGCAGTACTTC,CASSLAHPKQYF
NA,TRBD1,TRBV15,TRBJ1-3,TGTGCCACCAGCAGAGTAGAGTGGCAGGGGGCCATCTCTGGAAACACCATATATTTT,CATSRVEWQGAISGNTIYF
NA,TRBD1,TRBV7-8,TRBJ1-1,TGTGCCAGCAGCTTAGCCAACAGGGGGGAGAACACTGAAGCTTTCTTT,CASSLANRGENTEAFF
NA,NA,TRBV7-6,TRBJ2-2,TGTGCCAGCAGCTTAGAGGGAGACACCGGGGAGCTGTTTTTT,CASSLEGDTGELFF
NA,TRBD1,TRBV5-6,TRBJ1-3,TGTGCCAGCAGCCTCACAGGGGTGGATGGAAACACCATATATTTT,CASSLTGVDGNTIYF
once,TRBD2,TRBV7-8,TRBJ2-2,TGTGCCAGCAGCTTAGGCGGGGGGGGCACCGGGGAGCTGTTTTTT,CASSLGGGGTGELFF
NA,TRBD1,TRBV5-4,TRBJ2-7,TGTGCCAGCAGCTTGGTGGGACAGGGTAACGAGCAGTACTTC,CASSLVGQGNEQYF
NA,NA,TRBV28,TRBJ2-7,TGTGCCAGCAGTTTGAAGGGGCTCGAGCAGTACTTC,CASSLKGLEQYF
NA,TRBD2,TRBV5-4,TRBJ2-1,TGTGCCAGCCCTTCGGGGGGAGGCCGGGGGAATGAGCAGTTCTTC,CASPSGGGRGNEQFF
NA,NA,TRBV7-9,TRBJ2-1,TGTGCCAGCAGCGACACAGGGAATGGTGAGCAGTTCTTC,CASSDTGNGEQFF
NA,TRBD2,TRBV28,TRBJ2-3,TGTGCCAGCAGTTTGAGGGAGGGCCGCGGAGATACGCAGTATTTT,CASSLREGRGDTQYF
NA,TRBD1,TRBV6-5,TRBJ1-1,TGTGCCAGCAGTACTGACAGGGGCACTGAAGCTTTCTTT,CASSTDRGTEAFF
NA,TRBD2,TRBV5-6,TRBJ2-3,TGTGCCAGCAGCTGGAGGACTAGCGGGAGACCAAGCACAGATACGCAGTATTTT,CASSWRTSGRPSTDTQYF
NA,TRBD2,TRBV7-9,TRBJ2-1,TGTGCCAGCAGCTATTCTCCGGGACTAGCGGGAGGCAATGAGCAGTTCTTC,CASSYSPGLAGGNEQFF
NA,TRBD2,TRBV29-1,TRBJ2-3,TGCAGCGGGACTAGCGGGAGGTCTATTCTCACAGATACGCAGTATTTT,CSGTSGRSILTDTQYF
NA,NA,TRBV28,TRBJ2-1,TGTGCCAGCAGTTTATTTGCGGCATCTTCCTACAATGAGCAGTTCTTC,CASSLFAASSYNEQFF
few,TRBD1,TRBV6-1,TRBJ2-7,TGTGCCAGCGGCGGGGGACAGGGGGCGAACGAGCAGTACTTC,CASGGGQGANEQYF
NA,TRBD1,TRBV2,TRBJ1-4,TGTGCCAGCAATCGGACAGGGGCGGTTGAAAAACTGTTTTTT,CASNRTGAVEKLFF
few,NA,TRBV29-1,TRBJ2-3,TGCAGCGTTAGAACGGGGTCCGACCCGGATACGCAGTATTTT,CSVRTGSDPDTQYF
NA,NA,TRBV9,TRBJ1-2,TGTGCCAGCAGCGTAGGCGGGCGTGAAGGCTACACCTTC,CASSVGGREGYTF
NA,NA,TRBV4-3,TRBJ2-1,TGCGCCAGCAGCCAAGTGTCAGGGACAAATGAGCAGTTCTTC,CASSQVSGTNEQFF
NA,TRBD1,TRBV9,TRBJ2-7,TGTGCCAGCAGCGTAAAGGGGGACAGGGCCTACGAGCAGTACTTC,CASSVKGDRAYEQYF
NA,TRBD2,TRBV6-5,TRBJ2-5,TGTGCCAGCACCTTTAGCGGGAGCGTACAAGAGACCCAGTACTTC,CASTFSGSVQETQYF
NA,NA,TRBV9,TRBJ2-7,TGTGCCAGCAGCGTAGACGCGGGGTTTCGCTCCTACGAGCAGTACTTC,CASSVDAGFRSYEQYF
NA,TRBD2,TRBV4-3,TRBJ2-1,TGCGCCAGCAGCCAAGATAGCGGGGGCGACTTAAGCTACAATGAGCAGTTCTTC,CASSQDSGGDLSYNEQFF
NA,NA,TRBV18,TRBJ2-7,TGTGCCAGCTCACCAGAGAGTCGCGAGCAGTACTTC,CASSPESREQYF
NA,TRBD2,TRBV2,TRBJ2-2,TGTGCCAGCACCTCCGCGCTAGCGGGGTCCGGGGAGCTGTTTTTT,CASTSALAGSGELFF
NA,TRBD1,TRBV28,TRBJ2-1,TGTGCCAGCAGTCCACAGGGGGCGAGAGTTAGGAATGAGCAGTTCTTC,CASSPQGARVRNEQFF
NA,TRBD1,TRBV27,TRBJ2-3,TGTGCCAGCAGTTCCCGGACAGGGGTGGCTAGAACCACTAGCACAGATACGCAGTATTTT,CASSSRTGVARTTSTDTQYF
NA,NA,TRBV19,TRBJ2-3,TGTGCCAGTAGTATCAGGGGGGTGAATACGCAGTATTTT,CASSIRGVNTQYF
NA,NA,TRBV7-8,TRBJ2-1,TGTGCCAGCAGATTACCATTGGCAACCTACAATGAGCAGTTCTTC,CASRLPLATYNEQFF
few,TRBD2,TRBV7-2,TRBJ2-2,TGTGCCAGCAGCCCGACTAGCGGGGGAAACACCGGGGAGCTGTTTTTT,CASSPTSGGNTGELFF
NA,NA,TRBV7-8,TRBJ2-7,TGTGCCAGCAGCCCGGGGGAGGCCGCGGAGCAGTACTTC,CASSPGEAAEQYF
once,TRBD2,TRBV5-1,TRBJ2-5,TGCGCCAGCACCTTGGGGGGGGGCCAAGAGACCCAGTACTTC,CASTLGGGQETQYF